The entry below gives a single T cell receptor beta chain sequence along with its context. Its antigen remains unidentified. These data come from a study of brain T cells in children with intractable seizures. Time point reported: blood from clinic visit 5 months post-surgery; TSC patient then seizure free. Surgery cases with the highest brain T cell transcript signatures were chosen for sequencing. At least one anti-epileptic drug was given before surgery. Findings and caveats of the study: Clones missing pre-surgery may reflect undersampling of that blood sample. HCMV serostatus was not known, and viral specificity came from CDR3 similarity only.

TCRdb's copy holds only in-frame clones and misses some; the assay was immunoSEQ multiplex PCR. Altogether 300,000 to 400,000 clones are present, over 85% being singletons, with the ten largest covering around 5%. Germline-derived CDR1 and CDR2 are SGHTA and FQGNSA. The length of the CDR3 is 15 residues. Trimming stripped 1 base from V and 3 bases from J, with 13 bases between. The sequenced sample was peripheral blood, obtained roughly 5 months after surgery. The rearrangement joins TRBV7-2 to TRBJ2-7; D gene ambiguous. The sequence was collected from a boy in the first two years of life with tuberous sclerosis and intractable seizures. The CDR3 region has the DNA TGTGCCAGCAGCTTAGGGTTTAGCCTGGGCTACGAGCAGTACTTC. Translation: CASSLGFSLGYEQYF.